This TCR beta chain was obtained from a study of T cell repertoires in cytomegalovirus infection. As for the study in general: CMV infection plus the matching HLA type was flagged by public TCR beta signatures.

There are a few counts of this clonotype. Antigen specificity is unknown. Study-level points and caveats: Accumulated public TCR beta family frequency recognized individuals carrying CMV together with the relevant HLA. HLA-C-restricted, CMV-specific TCR beta clonotypes were dominant ex vivo.

V was pared by 6 bases and J by 6 bases, with 9 bases between. This CDR3 has 12 residues. Germline CDR1 MNHNY, CDR2 SVGAGI (reference sequence). From the reads, TCRdb called clonotypes with MiXCR, one entry per CDR3 protein. The table lists 350,000 to 400,000 distinct CDR3 sequences, just under 35% of them singletons. The chain is built from TRBV6-6 and TRBJ2-1; D remains ambiguous. Sequencing was performed on cultured PBMCs, taken from culture after CMV antigen stimulation. This clonotype was sampled from a human donor in good health (CMV status not recorded). Some clones in this sample may be carry-over from other donors' samples. CDR3 in amino acids: CASSAPLNEQFF. The CDR3 region has the DNA TGTGCCAGCAGCGCCCCGCTCAATGAGCAGTTCTTC.